These 10 T cell receptor beta chains were all obtained from the same sample, sequenced in a study of shared clonotypes between healthy human individuals (dated by TCRdb to about 2020). The method behind the library was the immunoSEQ multiplex PCR assay. The immuneACCESS repertoire file appears here via TCRdb, limited to in-frame rearrangements. These files lack a portion of the clones; in checked studies, under half of the deficit traces to unresolved V genes, and the cause of the others is not known. This sample holds roughly 110,000 clones; over 65% were observed only once. The ten largest clones capture 24% of the sample. Sequenced sample: memory CD8+ T cells sorted from blood. This sample's cell subset or site label indicates: CD45RO+ cells pooled with CCR7-negative TemRA cells. The origin of the receptors is a woman in her 30s in good health.

The chain is built from TRBV28 and TRBJ2-1; D possibly corresponds to TRBD2 (6 bases). Germline loops: CDR1 MDHEN, CDR2 SYDVKM. This CDR3 comprises 16 residues. Trimming cost V 1 base and J 0 bases, with 10 bases left between them. The CDR3 sequence is CASSLSGLSSYNEQFF. In DNA, the CDR3 is TGTGCCAGCAGTTTATCGGGACTTTCCTCCTACAATGAGCAGTTCTTC. Based on the CDR3 plus reference TRBV28 and TRBJ2-1, the full variable domain is DVKVTQSSRYLVKRTGEKVFLECVQDMDHENMFWYRQDPGLGLRLIYFSYDVKMKEKGDIPEGYSVSREKKERFSLILESASTNQTSMYLCASSLSGLSSYNEQFFGPGTRLTVL.

V is TRBV9 and J is TRBJ2-7; D is possibly TRBD2 (6 bases). The CDR3 contains 14 residues. Germline V gene lookup returns CDR1 SGDLS and CDR2 YYNGEE. Trimming cost V 5 bases and J 5 bases, with 17 bases left between them. In DNA, the CDR3 is TGTGCCAGCAGTCTCGGGGGAGGAAGCGACGAGCAGTACTTC. Protein sequence: CASSLGGGSDEQYF.

The chain recombines TRBV19 with TRBJ2-1; D possibly uses TRBD1 or TRBD2 (5 bases each). Trimming took off 3 bases at V and 9 bases at J, with 18 bases between the two ends. The germline V gene has CDR1 LNHDA and CDR2 SQIVND (reference sequence). The CDR3 runs to 15 residues. The CDR3 is CASSIWSGGDIEQFF. The CDR3 region has the DNA TGTGCCAGTAGTATTTGGTCTGGGGGAGATATTGAGCAGTTCTTC.

The V call is TRBV25-1, the J call TRBJ2-1, with 16 nucleotides matching TRBD2. V dropped 2 bases and J dropped 8; count of bases not matched to a gene: 9. This CDR3 comprises 18 residues. Germline V gene sequence: CDR1 MGHDK, CDR2 SYGVNS. CDR3 amino acids: CASSEGGGTSGRADEQFF. The CDR3 nucleotides read TGTGCCAGCAGTGAAGGAGGGGGGACTAGCGGGAGGGCAGATGAGCAGTTCTTC.

This clone showed up just a few times. This sequence joins TRBV27 and TRBJ1-2; TRBD1 matches 7 bases. The ends lost 4 bases at V and 8 bases at J; junction bases unmatched: 10. The CDR3 totals 14 residues. Germline CDR1 reads MNHEY; CDR2 reads SMNVEV (reference sequence). CDR3 DNA sequence: TGTGCCAGCAGTTCCCTCCACAGGGGTAGGGGCTACACCTTC. The encoded protein is CASSSLHRGRGYTF.

The chain uses TRBV25-1 and TRBJ2-4; D may be TRBD1 (6 bases). The CDR3 covers 16 residues. V lost 6 bases and J 0 bases, leaving 15 bases between the germline ends. From germline, CDR1 is MGHDK and CDR2 SYGVNS. CDR3 amino acids: CASRGQDSLAKNIQYF. CDR3 coding DNA: TGTGCCAGCAGGGGACAAGATTCTCTAGCCAAAAACATTCAGTACTTC. Using reference TRBV25-1 and TRBJ2-4 for the parts outside the CDR3, the full variable domain is EADIYQTPRYLVIGTGKKITLECSQTMGHDKMYWYQQDPGMELHLIHYSYGVNSTEKGDLSSESTVSRIRTEHFPLTLESARPSHTSQYLCASRGQDSLAKNIQYFGAGTRLSVL.

Only a few counts were recorded for this clone. The genes are TRBV4-2 and TRBJ2-5; 8 bases line up with TRBD1. Losses at the gene ends were 3 bases for V and 5 bases for J; bases not matched to a gene: 11. CDR3 length equals 16 residues. Germline CDR1 and CDR2: LGHNA and YNFKEQ. Here the CDR3 reads CASSHDSTGVDETQYF. CDR3 DNA sequence: TGTGCCAGCAGCCACGACTCGACAGGGGTGGACGAGACCCAGTACTTC.

The genes are TRBV7-2 and TRBJ2-1; D might be TRBD1 (5 bases). The CDR3 has 16 residues. Germline loops: CDR1 SGHTA, CDR2 FQGNSA. V dropped 1 base and J dropped 3 bases, with 13 bases sitting between them. DNA for the CDR3: TGTGCCAGCAGCTTAGATCCACAGGTCCTCTACAATGAGCAGTTCTTC. It encodes CASSLDPQVLYNEQFF.

On this clone itself: The sample holds other DNA sequences that translate to the same CDR3. The V call is TRBV4-2, the J call TRBJ1-1; D is possibly TRBD1 (6 bases). CDR3 length equals 13 residues. Germline assignment: CDR1 LGHNA and CDR2 YNFKEQ. Trimming shortened V by 3 bases and J by 5 bases, and 10 bases separated the two germline ends. In DNA form, the CDR3 reads TGTGCCAGCAGCCAGGGGGCAGGAACTGAAGCTTTCTTT. Translation gives CASSQGAGTEAFF.

This chain uses TRBV18 with TRBJ2-2; D is unresolved. The germline gives CDR1 KGHSH, CDR2 LQKENI. V lost 3 bases and J lost 4, with 3 bases in between. This CDR3 contains 12 residues. The CDR3 region is CASSPPTGELFF. The DNA of the CDR3 is TGTGCCAGCTCACCGCCCACCGGGGAGCTGTTTTTT.